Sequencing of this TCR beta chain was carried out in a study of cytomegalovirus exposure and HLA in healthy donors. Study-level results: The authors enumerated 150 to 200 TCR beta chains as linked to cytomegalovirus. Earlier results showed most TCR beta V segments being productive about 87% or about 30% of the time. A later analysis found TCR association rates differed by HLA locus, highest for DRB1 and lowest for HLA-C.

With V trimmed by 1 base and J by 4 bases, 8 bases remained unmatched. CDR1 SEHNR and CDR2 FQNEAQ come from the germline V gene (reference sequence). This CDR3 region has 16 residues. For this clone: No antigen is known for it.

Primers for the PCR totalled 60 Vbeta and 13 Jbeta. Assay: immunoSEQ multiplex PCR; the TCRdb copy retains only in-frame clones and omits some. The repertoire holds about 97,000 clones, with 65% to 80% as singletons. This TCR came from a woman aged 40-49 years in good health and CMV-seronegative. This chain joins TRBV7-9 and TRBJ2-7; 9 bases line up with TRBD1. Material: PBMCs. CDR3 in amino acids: CASSLVEGTGYYEQYF. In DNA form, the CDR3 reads TGTGCCAGCAGCTTAGTAGAAGGGACAGGGTATTACGAGCAGTACTTC.